This TCR beta chain was captured by sequencing in a study of shared clonotypes between healthy human individuals. Study-wide results and limits: On the whole, naive subsets had larger estimated richness than memory subsets had.

With regard to this clone: Its specificity is unknown.

Sequencing used immunoSEQ multiplex PCR; TCRdb keeps in-frame clones, though not all of them. This table has roughly 1,500,000 clones, approximately 98.5% appearing once. This CDR3 spans 14 amino acids. Between the trimmed V and J ends, which lost 4 bases and 3 bases, there was a span of 14 bases. CDR1 SGHRS and CDR2 YFSETQ come from the germline V gene. The chain has TRBV5-1 and TRBJ2-7; D unclear. Material for sequencing was naive CD4+ T cells sorted from blood. Subset in this sample: CD45RA+ positively selected. The clonotype originates from a man aged 30 to 39 in good health. CDR3 bases: TGCGCCAGCAGCAGATGGACCACCAACTACGAGCAGTACTTC. Protein sequence: CASSRWTTNYEQYF.